What follows are 9 T cell receptor beta chains derived from one specimen sequenced in a study of CD8 T cells in Susac syndrome (dated by TCRdb to the late 2010s). The library was produced with the immunoSEQ multiplex PCR assay. RNA was extracted using the RNeasy kit, and about 0.45 to 1 ug of the RNA was reverse transcribed with random hexamers. Using fastp trimming at Q25 and MiXCR clonotype assembly, TCRdb reanalyzed the public sequencing data and kept in-frame beta chains. Rows merge per CDR3 protein into single entries with the most common DNA and genes. The sample yields about 190,000 distinct CDR3 sequences; 85% to 95% were counted once. Of the sample, approximately 0.16% is held by the ten largest clones. The sequencing input was CD8+ T cells from PBMCs. Source of these receptors: a human donor with Susac syndrome.

The V gene is TRBV15, the J gene TRBJ1-6, with TRBD1 as a possible D gene (5 bases). Looked up from germline, CDR1 is LNHNV and CDR2 is YYDKDF (reference sequence). V was pared by 2 bases and J by 8 bases, with 13 bases between. This CDR3 spans 15 amino acids. DNA for the CDR3: TGTGCCACCAGCAGATCGAGAAGGGGAGATTCACCCCTCCACTTT. Encoded protein: CATSRSRRGDSPLHF.

V gene TRBV4-1 combines with J gene TRBJ2-3; 7 bases agree with TRBD2. The CDR3 covers 15 residues. Germline CDR1 reads MGHRA; CDR2 reads YSYEKL. V was clipped by 2 bases and J by 2 bases; unmatched bases: 4. This CDR3 reads CASSQQRDNTDTQYF. In nucleotides, the CDR3 is TGCGCCAGCAGCCAACAGCGGGATAACACAGATACGCAGTATTTT.

The rearrangement uses TRBV6-5 and TRBJ1-1; D gene ambiguous. Per germline, CDR1 MNHEY and CDR2 SVGAGI. The V and J ends lost 3 bases and 0 bases respectively, with 11 bases between them. This CDR3 contains 15 residues. CDR3 sequence reads: CASSYSFRLNTEAFF. The CDR3 region has the DNA TGTGCCAGCAGTTATTCGTTCAGACTGAACACTGAAGCTTTCTTT.

The V call is TRBV7-6, the J call TRBJ2-3, with D possibly being TRBD2 (6 bases). Germline CDR1 is SGHVS and CDR2 is FNYEAQ. The CDR3 runs to 16 residues. V lost 2 bases and J 1 base, leaving 13 bases between the germline ends. CDR3 loop: CASSLRPGLGTDTQYF. The CDR3 nucleotides are TGTGCCAGCAGCTTAAGACCGGGACTCGGCACAGATACGCAGTATTTT.

V gene TRBV29-1 combines with J gene TRBJ2-2; TRBD2 agrees at 9 bases. This CDR3 spans 16 amino acids. Germline values: CDR1 SQVTM, CDR2 ANQGSEA. V shed 5 bases and J 5 bases; nucleotides not matched to a gene: 12. DNA of the CDR3: TGCAGCGTTCTTGCTAGCGGGAACCTGGGGACCGGGGAGCTGTTTTTT. Translating it yields CSVLASGNLGTGELFF.

The chain carries TRBV3-1 and TRBJ1-2, with 8 nucleotides matching TRBD1. With 5 bases clipped from V and 3 bases from J, the junction kept 8 bases outside the gene matches. Germline V gene lookup returns CDR1 LGHDT and CDR2 YNNKEL (reference sequence). CDR3 length: 15 amino acids. CDR3 in amino acids: CASSSTPGGHYGYTF. In DNA form, the CDR3 reads TGTGCCAGCAGCTCGACCCCAGGGGGCCACTATGGCTACACCTTC.

The rearrangement uses TRBV10-3 and TRBJ2-3; D is undetermined. Germline-derived CDR1 and CDR2 are ENHRY and SYGVKD. V was cut by 4 bases and J by 2 bases, with 22 bases left in between. The CDR3 runs 18 residues. For the CDR3, the DNA is TGTGCCATCAGTGTCGTATCTACCCAACCAACAATCACAGATACGCAGTATTTT. This encodes CAISVVSTQPTITDTQYF.

This clonotype was seen a single time. The J gene is TRBJ2-3, the V gene TRBV4-1; no definite D call. This CDR3 contains 15 residues. Germline CDR1 is MGHRA and CDR2 is YSYEKL. The germline V and J ends were trimmed by 1 base and 2 bases, with 10 bases remaining between them. For the CDR3, the DNA is TGCGCCAGCAGCCAAGTCATCGCCACCACAGATACGCAGTATTTT. The encoded protein is CASSQVIATTDTQYF.

The rearrangement uses TRBV7-9 and TRBJ1-1, with D uncertain. The CDR3 extends over 13 amino acids. CDR1 and CDR2 (germline): SEHNR, FQNEAQ (reference sequence). The germline V and J ends were trimmed by 5 bases and 2 bases, with 9 bases remaining between them. DNA of the CDR3: TGTGCCAGCAGCATGACAAGTAACACTGAAGCTTTCTTT. As protein: CASSMTSNTEAFF.